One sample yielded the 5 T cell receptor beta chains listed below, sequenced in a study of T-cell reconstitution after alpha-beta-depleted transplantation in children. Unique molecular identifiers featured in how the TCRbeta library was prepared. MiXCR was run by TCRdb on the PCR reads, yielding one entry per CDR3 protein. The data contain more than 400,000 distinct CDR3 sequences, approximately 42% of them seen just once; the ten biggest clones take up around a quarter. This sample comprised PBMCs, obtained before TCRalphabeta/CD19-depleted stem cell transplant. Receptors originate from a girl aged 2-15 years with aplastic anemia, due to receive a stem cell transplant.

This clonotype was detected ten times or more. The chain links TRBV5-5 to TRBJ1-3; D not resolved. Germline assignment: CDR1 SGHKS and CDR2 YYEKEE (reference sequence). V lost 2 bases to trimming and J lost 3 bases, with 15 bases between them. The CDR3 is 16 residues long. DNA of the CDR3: TGTGCCAGCAGCTTTAGACCCCCGGGCGATGGAAACACCATATATTTT. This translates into CASSFRPPGDGNTIYF.

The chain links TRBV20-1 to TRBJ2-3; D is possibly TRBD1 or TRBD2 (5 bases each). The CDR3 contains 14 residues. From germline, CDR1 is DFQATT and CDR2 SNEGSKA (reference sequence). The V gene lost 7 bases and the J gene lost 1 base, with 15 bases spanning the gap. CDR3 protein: CSDLDGDGTDTQYF. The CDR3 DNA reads TGCAGTGACTTAGACGGGGACGGCACAGATACGCAGTATTTT.

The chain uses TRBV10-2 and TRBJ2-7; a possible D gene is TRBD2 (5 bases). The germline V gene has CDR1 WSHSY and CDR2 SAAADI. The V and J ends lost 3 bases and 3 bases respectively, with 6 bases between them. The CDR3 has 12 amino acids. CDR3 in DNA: TGCGCCAGCAGTGATGAGGGCTACGAGCAGTACTTC. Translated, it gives CASSDEGYEQYF.

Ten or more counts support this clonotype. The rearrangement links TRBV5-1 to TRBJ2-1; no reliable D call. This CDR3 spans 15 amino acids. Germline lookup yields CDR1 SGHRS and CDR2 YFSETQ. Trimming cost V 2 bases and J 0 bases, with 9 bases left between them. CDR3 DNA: TGCGCCAGCAGCTTAGTTAGCAGCTCCTACAATGAGCAGTTCTTC. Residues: CASSLVSSSYNEQFF.

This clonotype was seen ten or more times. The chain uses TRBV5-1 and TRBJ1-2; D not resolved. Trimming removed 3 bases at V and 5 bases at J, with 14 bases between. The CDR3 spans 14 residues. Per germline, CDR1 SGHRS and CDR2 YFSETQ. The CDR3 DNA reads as TGCGCCAGCAGCTCACTGAACGGTTTGTATGGCTACACCTTC. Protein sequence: CASSSLNGLYGYTF.